This TCR beta chain was profiled in a study of neurological immune-mediated disorders. Study-level results: No sharing of CDR3 amino acid sequences was observed among expanded clones across subjects, suggesting private repertoires in all groups.

Germline V gene data show CDR1 as MDHEN and CDR2 as SYDVKM. V lost 4 bases to trimming and J lost 3 bases; unmatched junction nucleotides: 7. The CDR3 runs 15 residues. This clonotype has ten or more counts. Its target is unknown. By 5'RACE with 10-nucleotide random UMIs, the cDNA was made. TCRdb reprocessed the 5' RACE reads with MiXCR, giving one entry per CDR3 protein. The sample records 70,000 to 95,000 distinct CDR3 sequences, approximately 13% being singletons. Time point described: longitudinal time-point 2. The starting material, 2 million PBMCs stored at -80 C, gave rise to the unsorted libraries.

Sequencing input: PBMCs. The TCR was taken from a female donor with HTLV-1-associated myelopathy (HAM/TSP). The chain has TRBV28 and TRBJ1-2, with TRBD1 matching over 8 bases. For the CDR3, the DNA is TGTGCCAGCAGTTCAATCAGGGGGCGCGACTATGGCTACACCTTC. Translated, it gives CASSSIRGRDYGYTF.